The 5 T cell receptor beta chains given below trace back to one sample, sequenced in a study of T cells in Graves' hyperthyroidism and ophthalmopathy (dated by TCRdb to about 2019). Receptor libraries were prepared by multiplex PCR. The instrument was an Illumina HiSeq 2000. Amplification of TCR beta CDR3 regions was carried out from RNA transcripts. The first round of RT-PCR for the TCR CDR3 was performed with the HTBI primer set and the Qiagen OneStep RT-PCR kit. Using fastp at Q25 and MiXCR, TCRdb reprocessed the public reads and kept productive beta chains. Records with the same CDR3 protein are collapsed into one entry carrying the most frequent genes and DNA. The sample table records roughly 700,000 distinct CDR3 sequences; about 35% of these occur just once. Clones ranked in the top ten supply roughly 31% of the sample. The material sequenced was blood. The receptors were sampled from a woman between 35 and 50 years old with Graves' hyperthyroidism.

On this clonotype: This could be a read error, since a much larger clone is one nucleotide away. The CDR3 loop is CASSYSGIQGRTEASF. The CDR3 nucleotides read TGTGCCAGCAGCTATAGTGGGATACAGGGAAGGACTGAAGCTTCCTTT. The chain recombines TRBV7-6 with TRBJ1-1; D is possibly TRBD1 (6 bases). Germline V gene lookup returns CDR1 SGHVS and CDR2 FNYEAQ. CDR3 size: 16 residues.

Only a few counts were recorded for this clonotype. This rearrangement joins TRBV9 to TRBJ1-2; perhaps TRBD1 as D (5 bases). Per the germline V gene, CDR1 is SGDLS and CDR2 is YYNGEE. This CDR3 has 12 amino acids. Trimming stripped 4 bases from V and 8 bases from J, with 12 bases between. The CDR3 protein is CASSPRGEGYTF. CDR3 nucleotide sequence: TGTGCCAGCAGCCCTCGGGGGGAGGGCTACACCTTC.

The chain has TRBV7-2 and TRBJ2-7; no clear D. Trimming left V 6 bases short and J 2 bases short, with 11 bases between. The CDR3 contains 13 residues. CDR1 is SGHTA and CDR2 is FQGNSA in the germline V gene. The CDR3 region is CASSSTNTYEQYF. The CDR3, as DNA: TGTGCCAGCAGTTCGACGAATACCTACGAGCAGTACTTC. Together with reference TRBV7-2 and TRBJ2-7, the CDR3 gives the full variable domain: GAGVSQSPSNKVTEKGKDVELRCDPISGHTALYWYRQSLGQGLEFLIYFQGNSAPDKSGLPSDRFSAERTGGSVSTLTIQRTQQEDSAVYLCASSSTNTYEQYFGPGTRLTVT.

This clonotype was seen only a few times. CDR3 DNA sequence: TGTGCCAGCAGCCCCAGGACAGGGGGTTATACTGAAGCTTTCTTT. This translates into CASSPRTGGYTEAFF. This chain joins TRBV7-2 and TRBJ1-1; TRBD1 matches at 10 bases. The CDR3 loop spans 15 amino acids. Germline values: CDR1 SGHTA, CDR2 FQGNSA. The V gene end was trimmed by 5 bases and the J gene end by 5 bases; junction bases not matched to a gene: 8.

In its sample, this clonotype was seen a few times. J is TRBJ1-2 and V is TRBV10-3, with D tentatively TRBD1 (5 bases). CDR1 ENHRY and CDR2 SYGVKD come from the germline V gene. V dropped 0 bases and J dropped 3 bases, with 14 bases sitting between them. This CDR3 comprises 16 residues. The CDR3 DNA sequence: TGTGCCATCAGTGAGTCGAATTCAGGGTACGACTATGGCTACACCTTC. Translated, it gives CAISESNSGYDYGYTF.